This entry is about one TCR beta chain. Its antigen is as yet unknown. Treatment here: approximately nine-day PBMC culture with coronavirus spike peptide pools or control peptides (ViraFEST assay). An unexposed donor provided the CD4+ T cells, which were collected before the COVID-19 pandemic (2011-2018). Cells received half-medium changes with fresh IL-2 medium on days 3 and 7. Cultured CD4+ T cells had their DNA profiled by the Oncomine TCR Beta short-read assay. Genomic DNA was isolated from cultured CD4+ T cells. TCRdb itself ran the PCR reads through MiXCR, one entry per CDR3 protein. Of about 6,800 distinct CDR3 sequences listed, 35% are singletons. This CDR3 is 13 amino acids long. CDR1 and CDR2 (germline): MDHEN, SYDVKM. The V and J ends lost 10 bases and 5 bases respectively, with 12 bases between them. This record belongs to a study of vaccination and CD4 T cells after COVID-19.

The sample taken for sequencing was CD4+ T cells from blood, cultured in vitro. This clonotype was obtained from a human donor in good health. This sequence joins TRBV28 and TRBJ1-6; D uncertain. CDR3 bases: TGTGCCACCAAGGCTTTCCATAATTCACCCCTCCACTTT. Residues: CATKAFHNSPLHF.